The 5 T cell receptor beta chains below come from one sample, sequenced in a study of blood T cell repertoires in COVID-19. Sequencing was performed with immunoSEQ multiplex PCR; in TCRdb, only in-frame clones are kept and a portion is missing. The table has about 230,000 clones, over 80% seen once. The sample comprised peripheral blood. Receptors originate from a woman in her 70s with active or convalescent COVID-19.

The J gene is TRBJ2-2, the V gene TRBV5-1; 8 bases are a match to TRBD1. This CDR3 is built from 16 residues. Germline lookup yields CDR1 SGHRS and CDR2 YFSETQ. With 0 bases clipped from V and 5 bases from J, the junction kept 6 bases outside the gene matches. CDR3 bases: TGCGCCAGCAGCTTGGATTGGCAGGGGGCGACCGGGGAGCTGTTTTTT. Translating gives CASSLDWQGATGELFF.

The chain links TRBV6-5 to TRBJ1-6, with a weak D call TRBD1 (6 bases). CDR1 is MNHEY, CDR2 SVGAGI, per germline. Trimming took 5 bases from V and 7 from J, leaving 15 bases between them. The CDR3 contains 15 residues. The CDR3 coding sequence is TGTGCCAGCAGTCCACGGACAGAGCCAAATTCACCCCTCCACTTT. It codes for CASSPRTEPNSPLHF.

V is TRBV2 and J is TRBJ1-5; D is ambiguous. The V and J ends lost 1 base and 11 bases respectively, with 15 bases between them. The CDR3 covers 14 residues. CDR1 is SNHLY and CDR2 is FYNNEI in the germline V gene. CDR3 protein: CASSEGAAQLSQHF. Here the CDR3 DNA reads TGTGCCAGCAGTGAAGGGGCAGCCCAGCTGTCCCAGCATTTT.

This chain connects TRBV6-5 to TRBJ1-1; 7 positions agree with TRBD1. Germline V CDR1 and CDR2: MNHEY, SVGAGI. V was clipped by 5 bases and J by 2 bases; unmatched bases: 8. The length of the CDR3 is 15 residues. This CDR3 is CASSRLRQGNTEAFF. In nucleotides, the CDR3 is TGTGCCAGCAGTCGCCTACGACAGGGAAACACTGAAGCTTTCTTT.

The rearrangement links TRBV6-5 to TRBJ2-1, with a possible D match to TRBD2 (5 bases). V was pared by 6 bases and J by 6 bases, with 12 bases between. Germline CDR1 reads MNHEY; CDR2 reads SVGAGI. This CDR3 region has 13 residues. The CDR3 here is CASRQAASNEQFF. Here the CDR3 DNA reads TGTGCCAGCAGGCAAGCGGCTAGCAATGAGCAGTTCTTC.